The 18 T cell receptor beta chains presented below share a single source sample, sequenced in a study of PD-L1 blockade in urothelial cancer. Time point here: pretreatment peripheral blood. The assay was immunoSEQ multiplex PCR, and TCRdb's table has in-frame clones only and misses some. The sample records roughly 130,000 clones, 84% being singletons. This sample comprised PBMCs, obtained around atezolizumab (anti-PD-L1) treatment. These receptors all come from a man aged 50-60 years with urothelial cancer.

The count of this clone is one. The chain has TRBV5-4 and TRBJ1-2; D is ambiguous. Germline V CDR1 and CDR2: SGHNT, YYREEE (reference sequence). The V and J ends lost 7 bases and 8 bases respectively, with 21 bases between them. CDR3 length: 14 residues. Written as DNA, the CDR3 is TGTGCCAGCTCCTTCGGAGGGCCCCGGCAGGGCTACACCTTC. As protein: CASSFGGPRQGYTF.

The chain joins TRBV6-5 to TRBJ1-2; 9 nucleotides agree with TRBD1. V lost 6 bases to trimming and J lost 6 bases; unmatched junction nucleotides: 11. The germline V gene has CDR1 MNHEY and CDR2 SVGAGI. This CDR3 is 15 amino acids long. This chain's CDR3 is CASSNTGTGRNGYTF. The CDR3 bases are TGTGCCAGCAGCAACACCGGGACAGGGCGTAATGGCTACACCTTC.

The chain joins TRBV13 to TRBJ2-1; 7 positions match TRBD2. V shed 5 bases, J shed 13 bases, and the junction held 11 bases outside the gene matches. Germline loops: CDR1 PRHDT, CDR2 FYEKMQ (reference sequence). The CDR3 has 13 residues. The DNA for the CDR3 is TGTGCCAGCAGCCGCCGGGGCGGGAGTGGCCAGTTCTTC. Its protein product is CASSRRGGSGQFF.

The CDR3 region has the DNA TGTGCCAGCAGCTCCTACACAGATACGCAGTATTTT. Its protein is CASSSYTDTQYF. The chain recombines TRBV7-2 with TRBJ2-3; no clear D. The CDR3 spans 12 residues. V lost 4 bases, J lost 2 bases, and 4 bases lay in between. Germline CDR1 and CDR2: SGHTA and FQGNSA. Full variable domain (remainder filled in from reference TRBV7-2 and TRBJ2-3): GAGVSQSPSNKVTEKGKDVELRCDPISGHTALYWYRQSLGQGLEFLIYFQGNSAPDKSGLPSDRFSAERTGGSVSTLTIQRTQQEDSAVYLCASSSYTDTQYFGPGTRLTVL.

This clone was counted between two and nine times. As DNA, the CDR3 is TGTGCCAGCAGTTTGGGGGACAGGGGAACCTACGAGCAGTACTTC. It is translated as CASSLGDRGTYEQYF. The gene calls are TRBV6-1 and TRBJ2-7; 10 positions agree with TRBD1. Germline V lookup: CDR1 MNHNS, CDR2 SASEGT. This CDR3 has 15 residues. The J segment lost 2 bases and the V segment lost 5 bases, leaving 6 bases of the junction unmatched.

The chain recombines TRBV7-9 with TRBJ2-1; 13 bases line up with TRBD2. The CDR3 has 16 amino acids. Germline CDR1 SEHNR, CDR2 FQNEAQ (reference sequence). Germline trimming cut 5 bases from V and 6 bases from J; bases unmatched to any gene: 7. In DNA, the CDR3 is TGTGCCAGCAGCCCTGGGGGACTAGCGGGAATCAATGAGCAGTTCTTC. This sequence encodes CASSPGGLAGINEQFF.

The gene calls are TRBV6-1 and TRBJ1-6; 9 bases line up with TRBD1. The CDR3 has 17 amino acids. The germline V gene encodes CDR1 MNHNS and CDR2 SASEGT. V lost 0 bases and J lost 9; bases outside the gene matches: 9. CDR3 nucleotide sequence: TGTGCCAGCAGTGAAGCGCCCCCGGGACAGGGTGGTTCACCCCTCCACTTT. This sequence encodes CASSEAPPGQGGSPLHF.

This rearrangement joins TRBV28 to TRBJ2-7; D might be TRBD2 (6 bases). The V end lost 1 base, the J end lost 2 bases, and 6 bases lay between the germline ends. The CDR3 consists of 13 residues. CDR1 is MDHEN and CDR2 is SYDVKM in the germline V gene. CDR3 sequence reads: CASSLSGAYEQYF. As DNA, the CDR3 is TGTGCCAGCAGTTTATCGGGAGCCTACGAGCAGTACTTC. The full variable domain, completed using reference TRBV28 and TRBJ2-7, is DVKVTQSSRYLVKRTGEKVFLECVQDMDHENMFWYRQDPGLGLRLIYFSYDVKMKEKGDIPEGYSVSREKKERFSLILESASTNQTSMYLCASSLSGAYEQYFGPGTRLTVT.

Here the CDR3 DNA reads TGTGCCAGCAGCGTAGGCCCAGTCACAGATACGCAGTATTTT. Translated, it gives CASSVGPVTDTQYF. The V and J genes are TRBV9 and TRBJ2-3; D gene uncertain. The V gene lost 0 bases and the J gene lost 2 bases, with 7 bases spanning the gap. The germline gives CDR1 SGDLS, CDR2 YYNGEE. This CDR3 has 14 residues. Supplemented by reference TRBV9 and TRBJ2-3, the full variable domain reads DSGVTQTPKHLITATGQRVTLRCSPRSGDLSVYWYQQSLDQGLQFLIQYYNGEERAKGNILERFSAQQFPDLHSELNLSSLELGDSALYFCASSVGPVTDTQYFGPGTRLTVL.

This rearrangement joins TRBV5-1 to TRBJ2-7; a possible D gene is TRBD2 (6 bases). The CDR3 length is 13 residues. V shed 0 bases and J shed 5 bases, with 9 bases lying between them. Germline CDR1 reads SGHRS; CDR2 reads YFSETQ. CDR3 residues: CASSLALANEQYF. CDR3 nucleotides: TGCGCCAGCAGCTTGGCACTAGCCAACGAGCAGTACTTC.

The chain's CDR3 is CASSDRGPPYNEQFF. CDR3 coding DNA: TGTGCCAGCAGTGATAGAGGGCCCCCCTACAATGAGCAGTTCTTC. The V and J genes are TRBV6-1 and TRBJ2-1; tentative D call: TRBD2 (5 bases). Germline CDR1 reads MNHNS; CDR2 reads SASEGT. V was trimmed by 3 bases and J by 2 bases, leaving 11 bases between them. There are 15 residues in the CDR3.

The genes are TRBV19 and TRBJ2-3, with TRBD2 matching 12 bases. V gave up 4 bases and J gave up 0 bases; unmatched junction bases: 14. The CDR3 has 20 amino acids. Per the germline V gene, CDR1 is LNHDA and CDR2 is SQIVND (reference sequence). The CDR3 DNA reads as TGTGCCAGTAGTACCTCGGCTAGCGGGAGGGTGGGCCGGAGCACAGATACGCAGTATTTT. Amino acid sequence: CASSTSASGRVGRSTDTQYF.

V is TRBV5-5 and J is TRBJ1-5; D is possibly TRBD1 (6 bases). CDR1 is SGHKS and CDR2 is YYEKEE in the germline V gene (reference sequence). V was clipped by 2 bases and J by 0 bases, with 18 bases between them. The CDR3 contains 18 residues. This chain's CDR3 is CASSFPGTTLYSNQPQHF. CDR3 coding DNA: TGTGCCAGCAGCTTCCCCGGGACAACCTTGTATAGCAATCAGCCCCAGCATTTT.

V is TRBV28 and J is TRBJ2-1; 12 positions agree with TRBD2. CDR1 and CDR2 (germline): MDHEN, SYDVKM. V lost 5 bases and J lost 7; bases outside the gene matches: 9. The CDR3 is 16 residues long. The CDR3 sequence is CASSAPGTSGLNEQFF. The CDR3 DNA is TGTGCCAGCAGTGCTCCCGGGACTAGCGGGCTGAATGAGCAGTTCTTC.

The chain carries TRBV5-1 and TRBJ2-1, with no clear D. The CDR3 is made up of 11 amino acids. Germline-derived CDR1 and CDR2 are SGHRS and YFSETQ. Trimming took off 5 bases at V and 8 bases at J, with 8 bases between the two ends. The CDR3 DNA is TGCGCCAGCAGGCGTGAAGATGAGCAGTTCTTC. This gives the protein CASRREDEQFF.

This clone was recorded once. The chain links TRBV7-2 to TRBJ2-2; 7 bases match TRBD1. The CDR3 covers 14 residues. Germline V gene lookup returns CDR1 SGHTA and CDR2 FQGNSA. V shed 3 bases and J 8 bases; nucleotides not matched to a gene: 6. The CDR3 spells CASSLHRGRGELFF. The CDR3 nucleotides are TGTGCCAGCAGCTTGCACAGGGGAAGAGGGGAGCTGTTTTTT.

A few counts support this clone. The chain links TRBV15 to TRBJ1-2, with D possibly TRBD1 on 6 matching bases. Germline V gene sequence: CDR1 LNHNV, CDR2 YYDKDF (reference sequence). V was trimmed by 0 bases and J by 1 base, leaving 6 bases between them. The CDR3 has 14 residues. The CDR3 sequence is CATSRDRGNYGYTF. As DNA, the CDR3 is TGTGCCACCAGCAGAGACAGGGGTAACTATGGCTACACCTTC.

This chain uses TRBV10-3 with TRBJ2-1; TRBD2 matches 16 bases. This CDR3 spans 17 amino acids. V lost 10 bases and J lost 2; bases outside the gene matches: 8. Germline CDR1 ENHRY, CDR2 SYGVKD. The CDR3, as DNA: TGTGCCACAGTCCCGGGACTAGCGGGAGGGCCCTACAATGAGCAGTTCTTC. Amino acids: CATVPGLAGGPYNEQFF.